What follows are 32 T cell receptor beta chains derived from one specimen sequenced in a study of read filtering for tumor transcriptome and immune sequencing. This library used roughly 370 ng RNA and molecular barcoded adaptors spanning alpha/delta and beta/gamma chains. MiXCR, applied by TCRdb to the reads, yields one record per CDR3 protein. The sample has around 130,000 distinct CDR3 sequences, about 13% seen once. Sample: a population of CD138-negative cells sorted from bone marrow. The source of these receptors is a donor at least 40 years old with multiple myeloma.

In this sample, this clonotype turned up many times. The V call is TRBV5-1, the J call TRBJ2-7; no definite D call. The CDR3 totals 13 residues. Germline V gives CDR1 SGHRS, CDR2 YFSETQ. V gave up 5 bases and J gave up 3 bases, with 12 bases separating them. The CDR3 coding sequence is TGCGCCAGCAGTCGGACCGACGACTACGAGCAGTACTTC. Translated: CASSRTDDYEQYF.

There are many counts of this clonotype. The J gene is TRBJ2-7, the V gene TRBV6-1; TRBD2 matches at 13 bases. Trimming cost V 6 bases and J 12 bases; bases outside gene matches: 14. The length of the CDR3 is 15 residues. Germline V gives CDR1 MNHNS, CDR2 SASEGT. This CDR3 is CASSHDPGLAGSVYF. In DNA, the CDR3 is TGTGCCAGCAGCCATGATCCGGGACTAGCGGGAAGTGTGTACTTC.

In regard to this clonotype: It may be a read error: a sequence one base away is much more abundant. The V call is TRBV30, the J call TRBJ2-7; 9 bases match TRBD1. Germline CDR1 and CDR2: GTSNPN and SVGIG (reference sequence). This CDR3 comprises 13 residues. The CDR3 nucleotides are TGTGCCTGGAGGGGACAGGGTCACGGCGAGCGGTACTTC. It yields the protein CAWRGQGHGERYF.

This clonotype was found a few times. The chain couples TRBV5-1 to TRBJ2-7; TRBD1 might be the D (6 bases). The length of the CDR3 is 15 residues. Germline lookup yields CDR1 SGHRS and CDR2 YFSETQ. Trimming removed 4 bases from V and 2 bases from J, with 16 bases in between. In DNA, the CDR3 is TGCGCCAGCAGCACCCGGACAGCGAGTACCTACGAGCAGTACTTC. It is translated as CASSTRTASTYEQYF.

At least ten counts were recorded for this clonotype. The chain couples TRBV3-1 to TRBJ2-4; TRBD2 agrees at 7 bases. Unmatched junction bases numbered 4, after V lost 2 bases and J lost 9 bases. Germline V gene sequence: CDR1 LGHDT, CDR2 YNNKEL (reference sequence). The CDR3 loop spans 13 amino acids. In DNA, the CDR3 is TGTGCCAGCAGCCAATACGGGGAGGGCATTCAGTACTTC. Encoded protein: CASSQYGEGIQYF.

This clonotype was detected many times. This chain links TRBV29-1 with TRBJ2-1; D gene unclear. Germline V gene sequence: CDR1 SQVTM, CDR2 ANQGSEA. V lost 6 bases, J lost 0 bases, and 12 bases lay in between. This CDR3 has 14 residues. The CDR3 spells CSVSRQSSYNEQFF. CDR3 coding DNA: TGCAGCGTATCTCGGCAGTCCTCCTACAATGAGCAGTTCTTC.

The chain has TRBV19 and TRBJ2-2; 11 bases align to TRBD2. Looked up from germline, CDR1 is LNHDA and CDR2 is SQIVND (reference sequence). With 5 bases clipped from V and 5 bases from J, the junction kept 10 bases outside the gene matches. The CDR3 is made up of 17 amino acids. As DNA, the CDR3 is TGTGCCAGTAGTGTTCTTAGCGGGAGGGGTTGGACCGGGGAGCTGTTTTTT. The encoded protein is CASSVLSGRGWTGELFF.

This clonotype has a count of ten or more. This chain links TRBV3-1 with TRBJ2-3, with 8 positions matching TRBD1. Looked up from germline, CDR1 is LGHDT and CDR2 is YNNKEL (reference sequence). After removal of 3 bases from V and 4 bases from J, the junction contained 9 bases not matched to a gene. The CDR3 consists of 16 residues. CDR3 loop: CASSHLGQGAADTQYF. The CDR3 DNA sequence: TGTGCCAGCAGCCATCTCGGTCAGGGGGCCGCAGATACGCAGTATTTT.

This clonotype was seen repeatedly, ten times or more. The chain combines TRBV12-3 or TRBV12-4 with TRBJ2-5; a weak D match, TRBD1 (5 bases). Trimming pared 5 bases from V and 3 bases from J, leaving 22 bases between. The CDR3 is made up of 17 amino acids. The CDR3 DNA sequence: TGTGCCAGCAGTACCGCCCGCCAGGGAACATTAGAAGAGACCCAGTACTTC. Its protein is CASSTARQGTLEETQYF.

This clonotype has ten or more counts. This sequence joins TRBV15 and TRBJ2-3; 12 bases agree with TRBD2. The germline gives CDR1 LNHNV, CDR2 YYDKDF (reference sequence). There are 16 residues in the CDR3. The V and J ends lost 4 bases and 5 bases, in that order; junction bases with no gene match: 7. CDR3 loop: CATSTLTSGSLDTQYF. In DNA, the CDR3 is TGTGCCACCAGCACACTGACTAGCGGGAGCTTAGATACGCAGTATTTT.

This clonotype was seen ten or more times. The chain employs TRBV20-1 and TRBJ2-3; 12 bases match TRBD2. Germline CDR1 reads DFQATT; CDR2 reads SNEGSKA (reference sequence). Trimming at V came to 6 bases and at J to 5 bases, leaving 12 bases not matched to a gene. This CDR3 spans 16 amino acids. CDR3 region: CSASPSGRAVRDTQYF. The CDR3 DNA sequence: TGCAGTGCCTCTCCTAGCGGGAGGGCCGTGAGAGATACGCAGTATTTT.

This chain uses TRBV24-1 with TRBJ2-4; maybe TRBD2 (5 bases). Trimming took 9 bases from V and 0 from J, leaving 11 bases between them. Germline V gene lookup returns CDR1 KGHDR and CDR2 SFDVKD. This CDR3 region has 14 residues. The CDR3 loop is CATASRLAKNIQYF. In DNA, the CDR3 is TGTGCCACCGCTAGCAGACTAGCCAAAAACATTCAGTACTTC.

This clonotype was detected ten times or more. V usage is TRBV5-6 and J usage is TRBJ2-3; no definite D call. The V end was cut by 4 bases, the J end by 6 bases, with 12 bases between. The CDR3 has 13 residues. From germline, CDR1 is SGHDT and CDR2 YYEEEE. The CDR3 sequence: CASSQTRVDTQYF. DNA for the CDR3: TGTGCCAGCAGCCAAACTCGAGTGGATACGCAGTATTTT.

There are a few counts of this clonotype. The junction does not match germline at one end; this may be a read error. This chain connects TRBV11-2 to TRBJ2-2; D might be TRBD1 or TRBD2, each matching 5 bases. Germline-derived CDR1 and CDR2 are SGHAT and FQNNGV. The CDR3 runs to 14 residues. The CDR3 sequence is CASRGETNTGEPFF. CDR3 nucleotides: TGTGCCAGCAGAGGGGAGACGAACACCGGGGAGCCGTTTTTT.

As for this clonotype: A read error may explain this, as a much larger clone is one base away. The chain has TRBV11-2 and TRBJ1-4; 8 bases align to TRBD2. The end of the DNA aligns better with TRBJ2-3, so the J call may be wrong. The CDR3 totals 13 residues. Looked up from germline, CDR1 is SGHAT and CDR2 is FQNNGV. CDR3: CASSFSGVDSQYF. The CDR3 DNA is TGTGCCAGCAGCTTTAGCGGGGTGGATTCGCAGTATTTT.

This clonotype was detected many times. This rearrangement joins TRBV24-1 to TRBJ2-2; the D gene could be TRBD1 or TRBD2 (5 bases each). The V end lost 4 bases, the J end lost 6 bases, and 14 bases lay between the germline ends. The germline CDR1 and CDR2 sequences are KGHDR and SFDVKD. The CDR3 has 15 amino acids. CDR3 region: CATSDSRGSAGELFF. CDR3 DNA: TGTGCCACCAGTGACTCGAGGGGTTCGGCCGGGGAGCTGTTTTTT.

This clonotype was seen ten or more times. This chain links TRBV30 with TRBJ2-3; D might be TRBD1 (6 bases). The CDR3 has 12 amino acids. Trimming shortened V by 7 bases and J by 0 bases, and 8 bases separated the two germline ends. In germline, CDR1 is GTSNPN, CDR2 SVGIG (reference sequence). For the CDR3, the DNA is TGTGCCTTCGGACAGAGCACAGATACGCAGTATTTT. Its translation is CAFGQSTDTQYF.

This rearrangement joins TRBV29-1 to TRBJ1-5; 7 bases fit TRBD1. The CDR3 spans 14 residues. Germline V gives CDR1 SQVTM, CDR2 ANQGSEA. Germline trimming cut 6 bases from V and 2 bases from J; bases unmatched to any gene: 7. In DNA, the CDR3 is TGCAGCGTCGCGGAAGGGGGCGGCAATCAGCCCCAGCATTTT. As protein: CSVAEGGGNQPQHF.

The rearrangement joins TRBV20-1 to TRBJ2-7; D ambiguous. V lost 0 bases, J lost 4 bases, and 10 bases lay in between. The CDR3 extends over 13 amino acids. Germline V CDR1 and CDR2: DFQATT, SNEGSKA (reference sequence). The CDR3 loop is CSARDLGSYEQYF. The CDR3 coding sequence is TGCAGTGCTAGAGATCTGGGTTCGTACGAGCAGTACTTC.

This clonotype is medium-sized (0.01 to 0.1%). Here the CDR3 reads CASSPDYWNEQFF. The CDR3 nucleotides read TGTGCCAGCAGTCCGGACTACTGGAATGAGCAGTTCTTC. The chain joins TRBV2 to TRBJ2-1; a weak D match, TRBD2 (6 bases). This CDR3 comprises 13 residues. The ends were cut back, 5 bases at V and 7 bases at J, with 12 bases in the middle. Per the germline V gene, CDR1 is SNHLY and CDR2 is FYNNEI.

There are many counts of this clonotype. CDR3 sequence: CASSIQRGPYNEQFF. The CDR3 nucleotides read TGTGCCAGTAGTATACAGCGGGGGCCCTACAATGAGCAGTTCTTC. The rearrangement uses TRBV19 and TRBJ2-1, with 8 bases fitting TRBD2. Trimming removed 2 bases from V and 2 bases from J; junction bases left unmatched: 2. The CDR3 spans 15 residues. Germline lookup yields CDR1 LNHDA and CDR2 SQIVND (reference sequence).

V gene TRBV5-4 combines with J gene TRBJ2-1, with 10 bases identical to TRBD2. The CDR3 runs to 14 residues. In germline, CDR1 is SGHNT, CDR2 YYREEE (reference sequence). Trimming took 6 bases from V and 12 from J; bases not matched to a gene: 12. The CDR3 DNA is TGTGCCAGCACCTTCGGGACTAGCGCTCATGGGCAGTTCTTC. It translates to CASTFGTSAHGQFF.

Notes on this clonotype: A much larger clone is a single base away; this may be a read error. In DNA form, the CDR3 reads TGCGCCGCCCGACAAGGAGAGACCCAGTACTTC. It is translated as CAARQGETQYF. The V gene is TRBV10-1, the J gene TRBJ2-5; D unclear. The ends were cut back, 11 bases at V and 4 bases at J, with 11 bases in the middle. The CDR3 runs to 11 residues. The germline V gene encodes CDR1 WNHNN and CDR2 SYGVQD (reference sequence).

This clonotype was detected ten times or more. The CDR3 is CASSLTQTYEQYF. Here the CDR3 DNA reads TGTGCCAGCAGCTTAACCCAGACCTACGAGCAGTACTTC. The rearrangement uses TRBV13 and TRBJ2-7; D unclear. V lost 2 bases and J lost 2, with 7 bases in between. Germline assignment: CDR1 PRHDT and CDR2 FYEKMQ (reference sequence). The CDR3 totals 13 residues.

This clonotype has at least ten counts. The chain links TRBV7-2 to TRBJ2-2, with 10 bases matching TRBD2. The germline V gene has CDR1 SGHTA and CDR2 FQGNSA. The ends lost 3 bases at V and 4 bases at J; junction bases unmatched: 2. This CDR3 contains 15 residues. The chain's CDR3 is CASSFGLAVTGELFF. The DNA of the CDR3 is TGTGCCAGCAGCTTCGGACTAGCGGTCACCGGGGAGCTGTTTTTT.

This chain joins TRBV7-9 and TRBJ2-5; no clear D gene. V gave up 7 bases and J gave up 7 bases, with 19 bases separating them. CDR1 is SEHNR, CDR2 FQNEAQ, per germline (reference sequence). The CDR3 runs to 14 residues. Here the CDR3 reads CASIRSNGRGTQYF. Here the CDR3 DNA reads TGTGCCAGCATACGCAGCAACGGTCGTGGGACCCAGTACTTC.

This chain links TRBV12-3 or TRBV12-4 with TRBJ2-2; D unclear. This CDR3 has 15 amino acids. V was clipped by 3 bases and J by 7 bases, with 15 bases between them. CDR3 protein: CASSLVSKGIGELFF. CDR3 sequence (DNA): TGTGCCAGCAGTTTGGTATCTAAGGGAATCGGGGAGCTGTTTTTT.

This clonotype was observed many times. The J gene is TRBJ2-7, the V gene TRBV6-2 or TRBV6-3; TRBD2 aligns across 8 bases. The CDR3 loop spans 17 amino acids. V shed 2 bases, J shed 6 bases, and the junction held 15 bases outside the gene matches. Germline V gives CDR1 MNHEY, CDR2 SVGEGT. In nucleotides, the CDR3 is TGTGCCAGCAGTTACGTTGGACGCCGGACTAGCAGCTTCGAGCAGTACTTC. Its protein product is CASSYVGRRTSSFEQYF.

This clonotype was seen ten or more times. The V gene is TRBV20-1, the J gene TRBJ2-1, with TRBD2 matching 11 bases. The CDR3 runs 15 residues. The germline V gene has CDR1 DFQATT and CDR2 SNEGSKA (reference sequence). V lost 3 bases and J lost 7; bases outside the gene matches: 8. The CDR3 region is CSASTGTSGKNEQFF. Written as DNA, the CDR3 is TGCAGTGCTAGTACCGGGACTAGCGGAAAAAATGAGCAGTTCTTC.

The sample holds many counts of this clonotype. In nucleotides, the CDR3 is TGTGCCAGCAGCGGACCGGGAGCTCAATTTTACAATGAGCAGTTCTTC. It specifies CASSGPGAQFYNEQFF. The chain employs TRBV7-9 and TRBJ2-1; the D gene is possibly TRBD2 (6 bases). CDR3 size: 16 residues. Trimming left V 5 bases short and J 4 bases short, with 18 bases between. Looked up from germline, CDR1 is SEHNR and CDR2 is FQNEAQ (reference sequence).

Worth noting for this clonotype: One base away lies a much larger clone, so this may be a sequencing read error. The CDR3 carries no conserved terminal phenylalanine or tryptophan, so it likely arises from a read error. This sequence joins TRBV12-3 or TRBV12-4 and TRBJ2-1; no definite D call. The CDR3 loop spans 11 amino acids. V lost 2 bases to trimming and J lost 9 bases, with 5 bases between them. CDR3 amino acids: CASSLSGEQFS. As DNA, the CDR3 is TGTGCCAGCAGTTTAAGTGGTGAGCAGTTCTCC.

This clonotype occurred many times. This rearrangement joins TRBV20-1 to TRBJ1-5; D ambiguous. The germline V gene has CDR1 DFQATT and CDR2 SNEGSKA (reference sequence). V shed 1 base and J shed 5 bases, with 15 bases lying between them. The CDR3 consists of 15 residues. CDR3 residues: CSARGTDLTYQPQHF. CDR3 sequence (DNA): TGCAGTGCTAGAGGAACGGATTTGACCTATCAGCCCCAGCATTTT.